This is a list of T cell receptor beta chains from one sample in a study of identifying expanded T cells in peripheral blood. Sequenced by immunoSEQ multiplex PCR; TCRdb stores in-frame clones only, minus some. The repertoire holds around 94,000 clones, with approximately 90% as singletons. The sample taken for sequencing was blood. Receptors were obtained from a person aged 18 to 70 in good health. The CDR3 runs from the conserved cysteine through the conserved F or W. Fields, in order: J gene, clone size, D gene, V gene, CDR3 DNA, CDR3 protein. D genes are given only for firm matches. Expanded clones are given a class, and other clones once, few, many or no size at all.

J: TRBJ2-7; size: .; D: TRBD1; V: TRBV18; DNA: TGTGCCAGCTCACCGGCCAGGGGGCAGGGCGAGCAGTACTTC; CDR3: CASSPARGQGEQYF
J: TRBJ1-2; size: few; D: .; V: TRBV7-2; DNA: TGTGCCAGCAGCTTAGCAGGGTGGGATGGCTACACCTTC; CDR3: CASSLAGWDGYTF
J: TRBJ2-7; size: .; D: TRBD1; V: TRBV5-1; DNA: TGCGCCAGCAGCTTAACGACAGGGGAGTCCTCCTACGAGCAGTACTTC; CDR3: CASSLTTGESSYEQYF
J: TRBJ1-1; size: .; D: TRBD1; V: TRBV5-1; DNA: TGCGCCAGCAGCTTGGTGGGCAGGGGGCGCGGTTGGAACACTGAAGCTTTCTTT; CDR3: CASSLVGRGRGWNTEAFF
J: TRBJ2-2; size: medium-sized; D: .; V: TRBV7-9; DNA: TGTGCCAGCAGCTCTTACACCGGGGAGCTGTTTTTT; CDR3: CASSSYTGELFF
J: TRBJ1-3; size: .; D: .; V: TRBV7-9; DNA: TGTGCCAGCAGCGCAAGGATGACAGCCTCTGGAAACACCATATATTTT; CDR3: CASSARMTASGNTIYF
J: TRBJ1-5; size: .; D: .; V: TRBV6-4; DNA: TGTGCACCCTGGGGCGGGGTTTGGCAGCCCCAGCATTTT; CDR3: CAPWGGVWQPQHF
J: TRBJ2-1; size: .; D: .; V: TRBV5-4; DNA: TGTGCCAGCAGCTTTTCCAATGAGCAGTTCTTC; CDR3: CASSFSNEQFF
J: TRBJ2-3; size: .; D: .; V: TRBV6-4; DNA: TGTGCCAGCAGTGTCATCAGGGGTGATACGCAGTATTTT; CDR3: CASSVIRGDTQYF
J: TRBJ2-5; size: .; D: .; V: TRBV2; DNA: TGTGCCAGCAGTGAAGCCGTACGGGGGCGAGAGACCCAGTACTTC; CDR3: CASSEAVRGRETQYF
J: TRBJ2-7; size: .; D: .; V: TRBV6-4; DNA: TGTGCCAAAAGGAGACAGCCTTACGAGCAGTACTTC; CDR3: CAKRRQPYEQYF
J: TRBJ2-1; size: .; D: TRBD2; V: TRBV5-4; DNA: TGTGCCAGCAGCTTTCCCGGGACTAGCGGGATAGACAATGAGCAGTTCTTC; CDR3: CASSFPGTSGIDNEQFF
J: TRBJ1-3; size: .; D: .; V: TRBV18; DNA: TGTGCCAGCTCACCAGAAGGTAGTGGAAACACCATATATTTT; CDR3: CASSPEGSGNTIYF
J: TRBJ2-3; size: .; D: .; V: TRBV14; DNA: TGTGCCAGCAGCCCTTGGACTAACACAGATACGCAGTATTTT; CDR3: CASSPWTNTDTQYF
J: TRBJ2-1; size: .; D: TRBD2; V: TRBV5-1; DNA: TGCGCCAGCACACCCCCGGGACTAGCCCCCCTGGGGGAGCAGTTCTTC; CDR3: CASTPPGLAPLGEQFF
J: TRBJ2-5; size: .; D: .; V: TRBV30; DNA: TGTGCCTGGAGTGCCGCCCCGTACCAAGAGACCCAGTACTTC; CDR3: CAWSAAPYQETQYF
J: TRBJ2-3; size: .; D: .; V: TRBV9; DNA: TGTGCCAGCAGCGTCAGGGATGGGGGGACAGATACGCAGTATTTT; CDR3: CASSVRDGGTDTQYF
J: TRBJ2-3; size: .; D: .; V: TRBV5-1; DNA: TGCGCCAGCAGCGGAGAAACAGATACGCAGTATTTT; CDR3: CASSGETDTQYF
J: TRBJ1-5; size: .; D: .; V: TRBV10-3; DNA: TGTGCCGCCTCAGACAGTATTGGCAATCAGCCCCAGCATTTT; CDR3: CAASDSIGNQPQHF
J: TRBJ2-3; size: .; D: .; V: TRBV7-2; DNA: TGTGCCAGCAGCCTCGGCCCTTCCACCGATACGCAGTATTTT; CDR3: CASSLGPSTDTQYF
J: TRBJ1-2; size: .; D: .; V: TRBV19; DNA: TGTGCCAGTAGTACCTATTCGGCCGAACGAGCTAACTATGGCTACACCTTC; CDR3: CASSTYSAERANYGYTF
J: TRBJ1-5; size: .; D: .; V: TRBV5-1; DNA: TGCGCCAGCAGCCCACTGTCGAGGAGCAATCAGCCCCAGCATTTT; CDR3: CASSPLSRSNQPQHF
J: TRBJ2-2; size: .; D: .; V: TRBV19; DNA: TGTGCCAGTACCGCAACCGGGACACTAAACACCGGGGAGCTGTTTTTT; CDR3: CASTATGTLNTGELFF
J: TRBJ1-2; size: .; D: TRBD1; V: TRBV6-1; DNA: TGTGCCAGCAGGCCCCCCGGGACAGGGAACGGCTACACCTTC; CDR3: CASRPPGTGNGYTF
J: TRBJ2-5; size: .; D: TRBD1; V: TRBV28; DNA: TGTGCCAGCAGTACCCTGGACAGGGGCCAAGAGACCCAGTACTTC; CDR3: CASSTLDRGQETQYF
J: TRBJ1-2; size: .; D: .; V: TRBV19; DNA: TGTGCCAGCCGAAGGCCCGGGTATGGCTACACCTTC; CDR3: CASRRPGYGYTF
J: TRBJ1-1; size: once; D: .; V: TRBV2; DNA: TGTGCCAGCAGTGAAGACAGCCAAATGAACACTGAAGCTTTCTTT; CDR3: CASSEDSQMNTEAFF
J: TRBJ2-3; size: .; D: .; V: TRBV27; DNA: TGTGCCAGCGAACCTCTGAACTACAGACTCACAGATACGCAGTATTTT; CDR3: CASEPLNYRLTDTQYF
J: TRBJ2-1; size: .; D: TRBD1; V: TRBV27; DNA: TGTGCCAGCAGTCCGTGGACAGGGGGCGGTGAGCAGTTCTTC; CDR3: CASSPWTGGGEQFF
J: TRBJ1-6; size: .; D: .; V: TRBV5-6; DNA: TGTGCCAGCAGCTTGGCCGGTAATAATTCACCCCTCCACTTT; CDR3: CASSLAGNNSPLHF
J: TRBJ1-2; size: .; D: .; V: TRBV4-2; DNA: TGTGCCAGCAGCCAAGGGTGGTCAGGGTATGGCTACACCTTC; CDR3: CASSQGWSGYGYTF
J: TRBJ2-3; size: .; D: .; V: TRBV11-3; DNA: TGTGCAAGTAGTGGGAACACAGATACGCAGTATTTT; CDR3: CASSGNTDTQYF
J: TRBJ2-5; size: .; D: .; V: TRBV11-2; DNA: TGTGCCAGCAGCTTTGGGATGGATATGGCCAAGGAGACCCAGTACTTC; CDR3: CASSFGMDMAKETQYF
J: TRBJ1-1; size: once; D: .; V: TRBV7-9; DNA: TGTGCCAGCAGCTTACTGGAAGACACTGAAGCTTTCTTT; CDR3: CASSLLEDTEAFF
J: TRBJ1-1; size: .; D: TRBD1; V: TRBV30; DNA: TGTGCCTGGGGGACAGGGCCTGAAGCTTTCTTT; CDR3: CAWGTGPEAFF
J: TRBJ1-3; size: .; D: .; V: TRBV5-1; DNA: TGCGCCAGCAGCGCTACAGGGATGGCCTCTGGAAACACCATATATTTT; CDR3: CASSATGMASGNTIYF
J: TRBJ2-7; size: few; D: TRBD1; V: TRBV28; DNA: TGTGCCAGCAGGCTGTCCATCCCTAAGTCAAGACAGGGGGAATCGGACTACGAGCAGTACTTC; CDR3: CASRLSIPKSRQGESDYEQYF
J: TRBJ1-4; size: .; D: .; V: TRBV28; DNA: TGTGCCAGCAGCCCCGGGGAGTGGGCAACTAATGAAAAACTGTTTTTT; CDR3: CASSPGEWATNEKLFF
J: TRBJ1-2; size: .; D: TRBD1; V: TRBV30; DNA: TGTGCCTGGAGTGTACCCCGGACAGGGTGGGCTGGCTACACCTTC; CDR3: CAWSVPRTGWAGYTF
J: TRBJ2-3; size: .; D: .; V: TRBV2; DNA: TGTGCCAGCAGTCTAACACCTACCACAGATACGCAGTATTTT; CDR3: CASSLTPTTDTQYF
J: TRBJ2-5; size: .; D: TRBD1; V: TRBV18; DNA: TGTGCCAGCTCCCCCGAGGACAGGGTTAAAAAGACCCAGTACTTC; CDR3: CASSPEDRVKKTQYF
J: TRBJ2-2; size: .; D: .; V: TRBV9; DNA: TGTGCCAGCAGCGTAGGCGTGAGGGCTAGTACCGGGGAGCTGTTTTTT; CDR3: CASSVGVRASTGELFF
J: TRBJ2-2; size: .; D: TRBD1; V: TRBV7-3; DNA: TGTGCCAGCAGCATGGACAGGGCCAACGGGAACACCGGGGAGCTGTTTTTT; CDR3: CASSMDRANGNTGELFF
J: TRBJ2-1; size: .; D: TRBD1; V: TRBV6-1; DNA: TGTGCCAGCAGTCCCCGACAGGGGGCGCGGATTGAGCAGTTCTTC; CDR3: CASSPRQGARIEQFF
J: TRBJ2-1; size: .; D: TRBD2; V: TRBV28; DNA: TGTGCCAGCAGTGGTAGCGGGGTGAGGAGCTCCTACAATGAGCAGTTCTTC; CDR3: CASSGSGVRSSYNEQFF
J: TRBJ2-7; size: .; D: .; V: TRBV2; DNA: TGTGCCAGCATGGACTTGGGGAGAAAAGGCTACGAGCAGTACTTC; CDR3: CASMDLGRKGYEQYF
J: TRBJ1-2; size: .; D: .; V: TRBV7-2; DNA: TGTGCCAGCAGCTTAGGGGCAGGGGTCTATGGCTACACCTTC; CDR3: CASSLGAGVYGYTF
J: TRBJ1-4; size: .; D: .; V: TRBV2; DNA: TGTGCCAGCAGTCGTTCGGGAACAACTAATGAAAAACTGTTTTTT; CDR3: CASSRSGTTNEKLFF
J: TRBJ1-1; size: .; D: .; V: TRBV18; DNA: TGTGCCAGCTCACCACTCAGGGACACTGAAGCTTTCTTT; CDR3: CASSPLRDTEAFF
J: TRBJ2-3; size: .; D: .; V: TRBV14; DNA: TGTGCCAGCAGCCAAGATCCTTGGGTAGGGGATCCAGATACGCAGTATTTT; CDR3: CASSQDPWVGDPDTQYF
J: TRBJ1-1; size: .; D: .; V: TRBV27; DNA: TGTGCCAGCAGCCTTCCTCCCCCCCTGAACACTGAAGCTTTCTTT; CDR3: CASSLPPPLNTEAFF
J: TRBJ2-1; size: .; D: .; V: TRBV15; DNA: TGTGCCACCAGCAGAGAGAGATTTGGTTCCTACAATGAGCAGTTCTTC; CDR3: CATSRERFGSYNEQFF
J: TRBJ2-4; size: .; D: .; V: TRBV19; DNA: TGTGCCAGTAGTATCCCACAGCTAGCCAAAAACATTCAGTACTTC; CDR3: CASSIPQLAKNIQYF
J: TRBJ2-7; size: few; D: TRBD1; V: TRBV5-1; DNA: TGCGCCAGCAGCTGGGACAGGGCCACCTACGAGCAGTACTTC; CDR3: CASSWDRATYEQYF
J: TRBJ1-2; size: .; D: .; V: TRBV28; DNA: TGTGCCAGCATCCTAAACGGCTATGGCTACACCTTC; CDR3: CASILNGYGYTF
J: TRBJ2-1; size: .; D: .; V: TRBV27; DNA: TGTGCCAGCAGTTTGAGACAGCACACCTACAATGAGCAGTTCTTC; CDR3: CASSLRQHTYNEQFF
J: TRBJ2-3; size: .; D: .; V: TRBV18; DNA: TGTGCCAGCTCACCTTACCAACCAAGTTTCGGCACAGATACGCAGTATTTT; CDR3: CASSPYQPSFGTDTQYF
J: TRBJ1-5; size: .; D: TRBD1; V: TRBV28; DNA: TGTGCCAGCAGTGCCCCCGGGACAGATCCTAATCAGCCCCAGCATTTT; CDR3: CASSAPGTDPNQPQHF
J: TRBJ1-6; size: .; D: .; V: TRBV30; DNA: TGTGCCTGTGAGGTGGAGGACTCCTATAATTCACCCCTCCACTTT; CDR3: CACEVEDSYNSPLHF